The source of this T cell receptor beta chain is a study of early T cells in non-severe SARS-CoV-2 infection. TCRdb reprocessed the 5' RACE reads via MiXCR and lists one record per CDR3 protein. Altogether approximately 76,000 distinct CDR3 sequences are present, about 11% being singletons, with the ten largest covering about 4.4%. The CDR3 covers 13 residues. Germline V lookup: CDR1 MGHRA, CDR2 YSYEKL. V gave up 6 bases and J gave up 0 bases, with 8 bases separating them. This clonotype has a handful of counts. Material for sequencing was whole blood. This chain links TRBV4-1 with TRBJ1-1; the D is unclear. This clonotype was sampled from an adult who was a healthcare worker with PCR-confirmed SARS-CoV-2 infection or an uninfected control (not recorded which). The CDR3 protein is CASRTIMNTEAFF. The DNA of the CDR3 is TGCGCCAGCAGGACCATCATGAACACTGAAGCTTTCTTT.